The rows below give T cell receptor beta chains drawn from one sample of a study of type 1 regulatory T cells. Antigens for these TCRs are unknown. Via MiXCR, TCRdb re-called the reads, giving one row per CDR3 protein. The sample shows roughly 67,000 distinct CDR3 sequences, 50% to 70% of them seen only once. Sequencing was done on a sample of cultured T cells, either the whole culture or a sorted T cell fraction (not recorded which). Receptor source: a human donor in good health. The CDR3 runs from the conserved cysteine through the conserved F or W. D genes are given only for firm matches. Size tells how often a clone was seen (once, few, many) or the class of an expanded clone, and some rows leave it out.

TRBV6-1	medium-sized	TRBJ1-1	.	CASSELGGTEAFF	TGTGCCAGCAGTGAATTGGGTGGCACTGAAGCTTTCTTT
TRBV5-6	.	TRBJ1-4	.	CASGYGPAPEKLFF	TGTGCCAGCGGATACGGGCCCGCCCCTGAAAAACTGTTTTTT
TRBV20-1	.	TRBJ2-2	.	CSARSGLARGELFF	TGCAGTGCTAGATCCGGTTTAGCTCGCGGGGAGCTGTTTTTT
TRBV6-5	.	TRBJ2-5	TRBD2	CASSSKAGTSGIGTQYF	TGTGCCAGCAGTTCCAAAGCCGGGACTAGCGGGATAGGGACCCAGTACTTC
TRBV2	.	TRBJ2-7	TRBD1	CTSSEDRGLEQYF	TGTACCAGCAGTGAGGACAGGGGGCTGGAGCAGTACTTC
TRBV20-1	many	TRBJ2-2	.	CSGTGGANTGELFF	TGCAGTGGTACTGGGGGAGCAAACACCGGGGAGCTGTTTTTT
TRBV12-3/TRBV12-4	.	TRBJ2-1	.	CASSLGTSHNEQFF	TGTGCCAGCAGTTTGGGGACAAGTCACAATGAGCAGTTCTTC
TRBV6-1	.	TRBJ2-5	TRBD2	CASSETSGNPETQYF	TGTGCCAGCAGTGAGACTAGCGGGAACCCAGAGACCCAGTACTTC
TRBV5-1	.	TRBJ2-7	TRBD2	CASSLVFPREGEQYF	TGCGCCAGCAGCTTGGTTTTCCCGCGGGAGGGTGAGCAGTACTTC
TRBV11-2	few	TRBJ2-1	TRBD2	CASSLLAGGFYNEQFF	TGTGCCAGCAGCTTATTAGCGGGAGGTTTCTACAATGAGCAGTTCTTC
TRBV4-2	.	TRBJ2-2	.	CASSSERGHTGELFF	TGTGCCAGCAGCTCGGAACGGGGTCACACCGGGGAGCTGTTTTTT
TRBV12-3/TRBV12-4	few	TRBJ1-4	.	CASSLGLRANEKLFF	TGTGCCAGCAGTTTAGGTCTCAGGGCGAATGAAAAACTGTTTTTT
TRBV20-1	.	TRBJ2-7	TRBD2	CSASISGRYEQYF	TGCAGTGCTAGCATTAGCGGGAGATACGAGCAGTACTTC
TRBV24-1	few	TRBJ2-5	.	CATSDPSGGSETQYF	TGTGCCACCAGTGATCCGTCTGGAGGTTCGGAGACCCAGTACTTC
TRBV27	few	TRBJ2-2	.	CASSFHPGTTGRDNTGELFF	TGTGCCAGCAGTTTCCATCCGGGGACGACTGGACGGGACAACACCGGGGAGCTGTTTTTT
TRBV20-1	.	TRBJ2-7	.	CSATNPAGYEQYF	TGCAGTGCTACTAATCCAGCCGGTTACGAGCAGTACTTC